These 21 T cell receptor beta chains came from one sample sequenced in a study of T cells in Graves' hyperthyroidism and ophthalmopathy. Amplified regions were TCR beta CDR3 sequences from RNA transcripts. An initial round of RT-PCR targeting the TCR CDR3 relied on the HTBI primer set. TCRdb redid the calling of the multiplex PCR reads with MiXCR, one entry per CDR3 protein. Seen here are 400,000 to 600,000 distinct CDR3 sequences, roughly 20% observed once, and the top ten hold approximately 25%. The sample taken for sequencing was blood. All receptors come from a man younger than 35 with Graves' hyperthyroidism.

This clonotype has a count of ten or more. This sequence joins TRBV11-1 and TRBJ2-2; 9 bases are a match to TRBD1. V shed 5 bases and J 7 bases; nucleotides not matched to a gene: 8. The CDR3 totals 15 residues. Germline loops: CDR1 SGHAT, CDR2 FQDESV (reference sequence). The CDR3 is CASSASGTGLGELFF. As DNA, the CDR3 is TGTGCCAGCAGCGCCTCCGGGACAGGGCTCGGGGAGCTGTTTTTT.

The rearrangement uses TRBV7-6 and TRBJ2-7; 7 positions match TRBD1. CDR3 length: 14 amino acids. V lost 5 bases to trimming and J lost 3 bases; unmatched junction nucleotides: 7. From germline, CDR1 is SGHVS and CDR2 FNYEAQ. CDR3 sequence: CASSPGGRLYEQYF. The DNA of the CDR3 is TGTGCCAGCAGCCCAGGGGGAAGGCTCTACGAGCAGTACTTC.

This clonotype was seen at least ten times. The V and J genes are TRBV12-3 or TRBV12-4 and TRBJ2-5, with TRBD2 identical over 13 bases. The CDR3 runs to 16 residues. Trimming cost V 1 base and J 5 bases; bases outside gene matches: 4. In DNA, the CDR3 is TGTGCCAGCAGTTTAGTCGGGACTAGCGGGGAGGAGACCCAGTACTTC. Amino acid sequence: CASSLVGTSGEETQYF.

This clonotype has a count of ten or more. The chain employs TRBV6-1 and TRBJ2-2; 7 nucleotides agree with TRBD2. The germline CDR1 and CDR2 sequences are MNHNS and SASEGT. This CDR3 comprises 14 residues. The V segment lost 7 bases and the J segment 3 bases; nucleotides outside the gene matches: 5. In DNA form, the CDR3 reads TGTGCCAGCACCAGACTAGCCCACACCGGGGAGCTGTTTTTT. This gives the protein CASTRLAHTGELFF.

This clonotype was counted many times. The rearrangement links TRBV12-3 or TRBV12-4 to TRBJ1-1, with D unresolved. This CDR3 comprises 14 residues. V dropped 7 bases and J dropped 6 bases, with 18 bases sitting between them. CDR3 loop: CASKPPKSASEAFF. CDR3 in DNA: TGTGCCAGCAAACCCCCAAAGTCCGCTTCTGAAGCTTTCTTT.

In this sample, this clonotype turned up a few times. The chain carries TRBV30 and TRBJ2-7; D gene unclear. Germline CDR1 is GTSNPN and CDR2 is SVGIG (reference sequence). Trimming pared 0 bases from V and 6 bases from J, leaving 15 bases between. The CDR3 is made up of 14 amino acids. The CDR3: CAWSVAQYRREQYF. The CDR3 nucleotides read TGTGCCTGGAGTGTAGCGCAGTACCGCCGCGAGCAGTACTTC.

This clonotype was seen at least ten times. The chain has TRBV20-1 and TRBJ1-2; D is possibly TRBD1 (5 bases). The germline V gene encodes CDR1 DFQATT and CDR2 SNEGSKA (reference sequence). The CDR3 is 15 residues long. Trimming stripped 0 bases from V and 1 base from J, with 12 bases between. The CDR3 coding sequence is TGCAGTGCTAGAGACGGAAACAGGCGTAACTATGGCTACACCTTC. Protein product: CSARDGNRRNYGYTF.

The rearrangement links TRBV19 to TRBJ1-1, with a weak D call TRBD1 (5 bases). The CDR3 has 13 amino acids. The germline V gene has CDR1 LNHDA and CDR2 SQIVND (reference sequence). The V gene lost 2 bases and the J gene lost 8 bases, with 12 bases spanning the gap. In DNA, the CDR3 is TGTGCCAGTAGTATAAATGGGGCGGGCGAAGCTTTCTTT. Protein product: CASSINGAGEAFF.

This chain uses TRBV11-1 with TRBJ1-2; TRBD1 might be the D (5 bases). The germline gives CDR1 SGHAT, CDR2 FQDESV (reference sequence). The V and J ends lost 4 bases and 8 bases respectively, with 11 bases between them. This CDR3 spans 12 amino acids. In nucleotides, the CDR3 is TGTGCCAGCAGCTCGGACATAACCGGCTACACCTTC. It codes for CASSSDITGYTF.

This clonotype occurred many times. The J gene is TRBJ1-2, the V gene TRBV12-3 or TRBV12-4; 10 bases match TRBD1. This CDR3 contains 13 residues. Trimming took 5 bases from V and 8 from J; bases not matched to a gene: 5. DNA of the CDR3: TGTGCCAGCAGTACGGGACAGGGGAACGGCTACACCTTC. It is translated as CASSTGQGNGYTF.

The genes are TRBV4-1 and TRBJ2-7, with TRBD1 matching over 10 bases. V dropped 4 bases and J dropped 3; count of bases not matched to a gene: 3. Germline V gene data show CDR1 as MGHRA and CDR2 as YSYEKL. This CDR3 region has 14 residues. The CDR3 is CASSRDRGFYEQYF. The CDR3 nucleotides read TGCGCCAGCAGCCGGGACAGGGGTTTCTACGAGCAGTACTTC.

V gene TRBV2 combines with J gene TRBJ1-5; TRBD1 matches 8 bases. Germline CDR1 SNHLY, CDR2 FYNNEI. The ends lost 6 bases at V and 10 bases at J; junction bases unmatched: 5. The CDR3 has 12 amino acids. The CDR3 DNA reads TGTGCCAGCAGGGGGGACAGGTCCCCCCAGCATTTT. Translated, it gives CASRGDRSPQHF. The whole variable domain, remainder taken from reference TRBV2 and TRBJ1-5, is EPEVTQTPSHQVTQMGQEVILRCVPISNHLYFYWYRQILGQKVEFLVSFYNNEISEKSEIFDDQFSVERPDGSNFTLKIRSTKLEDSAMYFCASRGDRSPQHFGDGTRLSIL.

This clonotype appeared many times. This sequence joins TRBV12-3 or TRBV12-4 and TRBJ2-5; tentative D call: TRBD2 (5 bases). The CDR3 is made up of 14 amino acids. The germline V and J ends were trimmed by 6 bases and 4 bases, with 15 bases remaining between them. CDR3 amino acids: CASSRGVEGETQYF. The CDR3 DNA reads TGTGCCAGCAGCCGAGGTGTCGAGGGAGAGACCCAGTACTTC.

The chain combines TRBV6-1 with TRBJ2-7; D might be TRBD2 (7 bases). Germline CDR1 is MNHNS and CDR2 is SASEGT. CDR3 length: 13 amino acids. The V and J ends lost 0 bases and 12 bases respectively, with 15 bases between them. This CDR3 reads CASSEAYGGRTYF. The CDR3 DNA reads TGTGCCAGCAGTGAAGCGTACGGGGGGCGCACGTACTTC.

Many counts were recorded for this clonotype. CDR3 DNA: TGTGCCTGGAGTGTAGGAGGACAGGGCCAGGGCTACACCTTC. As protein: CAWSVGGQGQGYTF. The chain joins TRBV30 to TRBJ1-2; 8 nucleotides agree with TRBD1. V lost 0 bases to trimming and J lost 8 bases; unmatched junction nucleotides: 8. Germline CDR1 is GTSNPN and CDR2 is SVGIG (reference sequence). CDR3 length equals 14 residues.

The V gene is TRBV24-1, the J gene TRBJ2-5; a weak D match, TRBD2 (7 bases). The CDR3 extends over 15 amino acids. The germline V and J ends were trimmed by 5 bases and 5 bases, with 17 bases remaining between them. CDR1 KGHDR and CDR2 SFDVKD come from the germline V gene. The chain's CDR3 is CATSAGGPASETQYF. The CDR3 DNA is TGTGCCACCAGTGCCGGGGGGCCAGCCTCGGAGACCCAGTACTTC.

CDR3 protein: CASSDPQAGANTGELFF. The CDR3 DNA follows: TGTGCCAGCAGTGATCCTCAAGCGGGGGCGAACACCGGGGAGCTGTTTTTT. The rearrangement joins TRBV2 to TRBJ2-2; TRBD2 agrees at 8 bases. Germline assignment: CDR1 SNHLY and CDR2 FYNNEI. The ends lost 3 bases at V and 0 bases at J; junction bases unmatched: 6. The CDR3 is 17 amino acids. The variable domain in full, with the rest retrieved from reference TRBV2 and TRBJ2-2, is EPEVTQTPSHQVTQMGQEVILRCVPISNHLYFYWYRQILGQKVEFLVSFYNNEISEKSEIFDDQFSVERPDGSNFTLKIRSTKLEDSAMYFCASSDPQAGANTGELFFGEGSRLTVL.

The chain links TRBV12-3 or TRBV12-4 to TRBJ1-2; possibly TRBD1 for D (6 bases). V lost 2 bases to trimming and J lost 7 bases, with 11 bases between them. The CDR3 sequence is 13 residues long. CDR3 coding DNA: TGTGCCAGCAGTTTATGGGACAATGGTGGCTACACCTTC. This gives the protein CASSLWDNGGYTF.

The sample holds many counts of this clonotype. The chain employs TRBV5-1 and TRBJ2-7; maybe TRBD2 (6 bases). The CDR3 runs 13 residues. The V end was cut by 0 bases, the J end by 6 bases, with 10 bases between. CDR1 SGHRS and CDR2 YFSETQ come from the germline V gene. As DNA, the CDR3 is TGCGCCAGCAGCTTGGCCCAGGGAGGCGAGCAGTACTTC. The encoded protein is CASSLAQGGEQYF.

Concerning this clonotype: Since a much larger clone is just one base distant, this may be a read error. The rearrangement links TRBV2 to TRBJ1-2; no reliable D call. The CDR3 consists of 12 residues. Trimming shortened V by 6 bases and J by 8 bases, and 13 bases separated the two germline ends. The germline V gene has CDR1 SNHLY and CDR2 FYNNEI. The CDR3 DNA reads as TGTGCCAGCAGAGCCCCCTCCAAGGGCTACACCTTC. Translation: CASRAPSKGYTF.

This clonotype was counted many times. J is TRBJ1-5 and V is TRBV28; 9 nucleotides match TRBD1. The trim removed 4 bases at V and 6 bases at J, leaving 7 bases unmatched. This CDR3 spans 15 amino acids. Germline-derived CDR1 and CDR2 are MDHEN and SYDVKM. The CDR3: CASSSPGTGSQPQHF. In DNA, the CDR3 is TGTGCCAGCAGTTCCCCCGGGACAGGGAGTCAGCCCCAGCATTTT.